The rows below give T cell receptor beta chains drawn from one sample of a study of OX40 agonist ivuxolimab in advanced cancers. Generated by immunoSEQ multiplex PCR, the TCRdb table keeps only in-frame clones and is missing some. The table shows around 68,000 clones, with about 85% occurring only once. This material consisted of CD4+ or CD8+ T cells sorted from blood, taken in a trial of the OX40 agonist ivuxolimab. All receptors come from an adult with an advanced solid tumor such as melanoma, head and neck, liver or kidney cancer. CDR3s include the opening cysteine and the closing phenylalanine or tryptophan. The order of the fields is CDR3 length, J gene, D gene, clone size, V gene, CDR3 DNA, CDR3 protein. The D gene is left open where the match is weak. Clone size is given for some rows only: seen once, a few or many times, or a class if the clone is expanded.

>19|TRBJ2-7|-|-|TRBV21-1
TGTGCCAGCAGCAAAGCGGGGGGCGGATCGAGGGACCCTCGGATGGAGCAGTACTTC
CASSKAGGGSRDPRMEQYF
>15|TRBJ1-2|-|-|TRBV5-4
TGTGCCAGCAGCTCCCCTTCAAGACAGGACTATGGCTACACCTTC
CASSSPSRQDYGYTF
>14|TRBJ1-1|-|-|TRBV7-2
TGTGCCAGCAGCTCGCCTTACCGGGGGGGTGAAGCTTTCTTT
CASSSPYRGGEAFF
>14|TRBJ2-2|-|-|TRBV7-3
TGTGCCAGCAGCTTATCGGAGAACACCGGGGAGCTGTTTTTT
CASSLSENTGELFF
>15|TRBJ1-1|-|-|TRBV4-3
TGCGCCAGCAGCCAAGACCCGGGGGGAAACACTGAAGCTTTCTTT
CASSQDPGGNTEAFF
>12|TRBJ1-1|-|-|TRBV10-1
TGCGCCAGCAAGGAGGGGGGCTCTGAAGCTTTCTTT
CASKEGGSEAFF
>14|TRBJ1-3|-|once|TRBV10-1
TGCGCCAGCAGCCCAAACGACGTGGGAAACACCATATATTTT
CASSPNDVGNTIYF
>15|TRBJ1-2|TRBD1|-|TRBV5-4
TGTGCCAGCAGCTTGGGGGGACAGCTCTCCTATGGCTACACCTTC
CASSLGGQLSYGYTF
>16|TRBJ2-5|-|-|TRBV7-9
TGTGCCAGCTCATTAGCCGGAGGAAGGGGTAGGGAGACCCAGTACTTC
CASSLAGGRGRETQYF
>14|TRBJ2-7|-|-|TRBV9
TGTGCCAGCAGCGTAGGGGGTTGGTCCTACGAGCAGTACTTC
CASSVGGWSYEQYF
>13|TRBJ1-5|-|few|TRBV2
TGTGCCAGCAGTGAACGGGGTTACCAGCCCCAGCATTTT
CASSERGYQPQHF
>15|TRBJ1-4|-|-|TRBV6-1
TGTGCCAGCAGTGAAGGGGCGGGTCGAGGTTATAAACTGTTTTTT
CASSEGAGRGYKLFF
>12|TRBJ1-5|-|-|TRBV10-3
TGTGCCTCGGCGCAGCCCGATCAGCCCCAGCATTTT
CASAQPDQPQHF
>13|TRBJ2-7|-|-|TRBV6-1
TGTGCCAGCAGCGTGGACGGCTCCTACGAGCAGTACTTC
CASSVDGSYEQYF
>13|TRBJ1-1|-|-|TRBV19
TGTGCCAGTAGTACGGGGACACAGACTGAAGCTTTCTTT
CASSTGTQTEAFF
>14|TRBJ2-1|TRBD2|-|TRBV7-3
TGTGCCAGCAGCCCTAGCGGAGCATACAATGAGCAGTTCTTC
CASSPSGAYNEQFF
>16|TRBJ1-5|-|-|TRBV28
TGTGCCACCCTGGGGCGGATCGGGGATGGCAATCAGCCCCAGCATTTT
CATLGRIGDGNQPQHF
>15|TRBJ1-6|TRBD1|-|TRBV11-2
TGTGCCAGCAGCTTTACAGGGGGCTGGGATTCACCCCTCCACTTT
CASSFTGGWDSPLHF
>13|TRBJ2-7|TRBD1|-|TRBV5-6
TGTGCCACCGCCGGGACAGGGGGCCACGAGCAGTACTTC
CATAGTGGHEQYF
>15|TRBJ2-1|-|-|TRBV25-1
TGTGCCAGCAGTGAATATCGGGGCTCCTACAATGAGCAGTTCTTC
CASSEYRGSYNEQFF
>14|TRBJ1-4|TRBD1|-|TRBV7-2
TGTGCCAGCAGCTCACAGGGGATCGGTGAAAAACTGTTTTTT
CASSSQGIGEKLFF
>14|TRBJ2-7|TRBD1|-|TRBV18
TGTGCCAGCTCACCCGGGACAGAGCGGCACGAGCAGTACTTC
CASSPGTERHEQYF
>12|TRBJ1-4|-|-|TRBV28
TGTGCCAGCAGTTTAAAAGGGATCGGGCTGTTTTTT
CASSLKGIGLFF
>14|TRBJ2-5|TRBD1|-|TRBV18
TGTGCCAGCTCACCTCTGACAGGGCAAGAGACCCAGTACTTC
CASSPLTGQETQYF
>17|TRBJ2-3|-|-|TRBV5-1
TGCGCCAGCAGCGTCCTTTGGGGCACCGATGGGATAGATACGCAGTATTTT
CASSVLWGTDGIDTQYF
>14|TRBJ2-5|-|-|TRBV6-5
TGTGCCAGCAGTTACGCGAGTGGAGAAGAGACCCAGTACTTC
CASSYASGEETQYF
>16|TRBJ2-1|TRBD1|-|TRBV5-4
TGTGCCAGCAGCTTGGATGGGACAGGGGGATACAATGAGCAGTTCTTC
CASSLDGTGGYNEQFF
>13|TRBJ2-7|-|-|TRBV7-2
TGTGCCAGCAGCGTGAGGACCGTCTACGAGCAGTACTTC
CASSVRTVYEQYF
>15|TRBJ1-5|-|few|TRBV12-2
TGTGCAAGTCGCTTGGAGTGGTCCCCGAGGGAGCCCCAGCATTTT
CASRLEWSPREPQHF
>18|TRBJ1-2|-|few|TRBV21-1
TGTGCCAGCAGAAAAGCCCATAAAGTGGGCCAGGGTAAGAGCCGGGGCACCTTC
CASRKAHKVGQGKSRGTF
>13|TRBJ1-1|-|few|TRBV6-6
TGTGCCAGCAATATCGGGGAGAACACTGAAGCTTTCTTT
CASNIGENTEAFF
>14|TRBJ1-2|-|-|TRBV6-5
TGTGCCAGCAGTTCCTACAGGGCTGATAATGGCTACACCTTC
CASSSYRADNGYTF
>13|TRBJ1-6|-|-|TRBV5-6
TGTGCCAGCAGCTTAGCGGACAGTTCACCCCTCCACTTT
CASSLADSSPLHF
>17|TRBJ1-3|TRBD1|-|TRBV19
TGTGCCAGTAGTCCCTGGACAGGGGGGTTCTCTGGAAACACCATATATTTT
CASSPWTGGFSGNTIYF
>12|TRBJ1-1|-|-|TRBV6-6
TGTGCCAGCAGTTTGGACACCCAGAGAGCTTTCTTT
CASSLDTQRAFF
>15|TRBJ2-7|TRBD2|-|TRBV9
TGTGCCAGCAGCGTCAAAGCGGGGGGGTGGTACGAGCAGTACTTC
CASSVKAGGWYEQYF
>16|TRBJ2-3|TRBD2|-|TRBV19
TGTGCCAGTAGTACTTTCGGACTAGCGGGCACAGATACGCAGTATTTT
CASSTFGLAGTDTQYF
>13|TRBJ2-5|TRBD2|-|TRBV5-1
TGCGCCACCTCCCGGGAGGTGGCAGAGACCCAGTACTTC
CATSREVAETQYF
>16|TRBJ1-3|-|-|TRBV18
TGTGCCAGCTCACCATTCGACAGAAGCTCTGGAAACACCATATATTTT
CASSPFDRSSGNTIYF
>16|TRBJ1-6|TRBD1|-|TRBV27
TGTGCCAGTAGGAGGGGACAGGGAATTTTTAATTCACCCCTCCACTTT
CASRRGQGIFNSPLHF
>13|TRBJ2-3|-|-|TRBV9
TGTGCCAGCAGCGTCGCCAACACAGATACGCAGTATTTT
CASSVANTDTQYF
>15|TRBJ2-5|TRBD1|-|TRBV6-5
TGTGCCACCACCGGAGCCGGGACAGCACAAGAGACCCAGTACTTC
CATTGAGTAQETQYF
>14|TRBJ2-7|-|few|TRBV6-6
TGTGCCAGCAGTGGCACAGGGAGCTCCTACGAGCAGTACTTC
CASSGTGSSYEQYF
>15|TRBJ2-3|-|-|TRBV4-3
TGCGCCAGCAGCCAAGAGGGACGAAAAGGGGATACGCAGTATTTT
CASSQEGRKGDTQYF
>15|TRBJ2-3|-|few|TRBV10-3
TGTGCCACCGGGGGAGGGCAGGGGCTCGGAGATACGCAGTATTTT
CATGGGQGLGDTQYF
>13|TRBJ2-7|-|-|TRBV14
TGTGCCAGCAGCCAAGTAGCTGGCTACGAGCAGTACTTC
CASSQVAGYEQYF
>15|TRBJ1-4|-|-|TRBV5-1
TGCGCCAGCAGCTTGGTGCCCCCCCCGGGGGAAAAACTGTTTTTT
CASSLVPPPGEKLFF
>15|TRBJ2-2|TRBD1|medium-sized|TRBV9
TGTGCCAGCAGCCCCAGACAGGGGGCAACCGGGGAGCTGTTTTTT
CASSPRQGATGELFF
>16|TRBJ1-5|-|-|TRBV15
TGTGCCACCAGCAGAGATTCTCGGGGGGGTAATCAGCCCCAGCATTTT
CATSRDSRGGNQPQHF
>15|TRBJ2-1|-|-|TRBV19
TGTGCCAGTAGTGGTTTAGGGGTCGGTGAGGATGAGCAGTTCTTC
CASSGLGVGEDEQFF
>16|TRBJ2-5|-|-|TRBV7-9
TGTGCCAGCAGCTCCGCGCTCCTTCATGCAGGGGAGACCCAGTACTTC
CASSSALLHAGETQYF